This T cell receptor beta chain was captured in a study of early T cells in non-severe SARS-CoV-2 infection. About the study: The chains were unpaired, and the sequenced material was bulk RNA from unsorted whole blood.

CDR3 length equals 15 residues. Per germline, CDR1 SGHNT and CDR2 YYREEE (reference sequence). With 4 bases removed from V and 7 bases from J, the gap between germline ends came to 20 bases. As for this clonotype: No antigen is known for it.

The protocol attached unique molecular identifiers to individual cDNA molecules. TCRdb recomputed calls from the 5' RACE reads with MiXCR, one row per CDR3 protein. The profile covers about 64,000 distinct CDR3 sequences, with approximately 12% appearing a single time and over 1.3% taken by the ten largest. Findings and caveats of the study: VDJdb-based matching was biased toward anti-spike CD8 responses and missed private and CD4 specificities.

This clonotype was sampled from an adult who was a healthcare worker with PCR-confirmed SARS-CoV-2 infection or an uninfected control (not recorded which). Specimen: whole blood, collected at baseline. The chain recombines TRBV5-4 with TRBJ2-5, with D perhaps TRBD2 (5 bases). The CDR3 DNA reads TGTGCCAGCAGCCCCAGTTCGGGATCCGGCGTGACCCAGTACTTC. Residues: CASSPSSGSGVTQYF.